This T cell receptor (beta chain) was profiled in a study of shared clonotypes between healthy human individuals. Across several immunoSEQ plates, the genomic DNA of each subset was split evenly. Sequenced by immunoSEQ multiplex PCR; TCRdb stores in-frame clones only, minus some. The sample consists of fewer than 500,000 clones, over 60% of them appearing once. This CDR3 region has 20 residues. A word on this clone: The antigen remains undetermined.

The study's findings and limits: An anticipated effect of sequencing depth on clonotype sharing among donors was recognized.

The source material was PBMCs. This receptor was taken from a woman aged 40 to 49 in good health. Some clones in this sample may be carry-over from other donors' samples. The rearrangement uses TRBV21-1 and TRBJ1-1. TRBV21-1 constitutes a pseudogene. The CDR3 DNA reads TGTGCCAGCAGCAGACGACGCGGGACTCCGGATCCCGACATGAACACTGAAGCTTTCTTT. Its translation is CASSRRRGTPDPDMNTEAFF.